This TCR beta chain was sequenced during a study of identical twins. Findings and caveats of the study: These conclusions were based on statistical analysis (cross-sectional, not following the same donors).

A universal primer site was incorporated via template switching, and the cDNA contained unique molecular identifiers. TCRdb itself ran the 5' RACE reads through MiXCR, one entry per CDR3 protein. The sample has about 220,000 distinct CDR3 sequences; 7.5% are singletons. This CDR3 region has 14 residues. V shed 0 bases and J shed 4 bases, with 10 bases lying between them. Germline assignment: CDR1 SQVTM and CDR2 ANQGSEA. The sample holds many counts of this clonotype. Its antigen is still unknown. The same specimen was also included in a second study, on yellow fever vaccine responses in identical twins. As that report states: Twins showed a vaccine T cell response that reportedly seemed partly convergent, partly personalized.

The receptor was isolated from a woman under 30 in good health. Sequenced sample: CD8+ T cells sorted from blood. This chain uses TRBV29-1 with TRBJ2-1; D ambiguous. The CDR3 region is CSVEDHDLYNEQFF. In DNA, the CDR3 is TGCAGCGTTGAAGATCACGATTTGTACAATGAGCAGTTCTTC.